Following are 5 T cell receptor beta chains from one sample sequenced in a study of cytomegalovirus exposure and HLA in healthy donors. A multiplex PCR was run with 60 Vbeta primers and 13 Jbeta primers. Profiled with immunoSEQ multiplex PCR; TCRdb holds only in-frame clones, not every one. The data contain roughly 200,000 clones, 80% to 85% of them seen just once; the ten biggest clones take up around 2.7%. Specimen: PBMCs. The receptors originated from a woman in her thirties or forties in good health and CMV-seronegative.

The chain joins TRBV6-5 to TRBJ2-7; tentative D call: TRBD1 (7 bases). Trimming cost V 0 bases and J 5 bases, with 14 bases left between them. The CDR3 has 15 amino acids. Germline loops: CDR1 MNHEY, CDR2 SVGAGI. For the CDR3, the DNA is TGTGCCAGCAGTTACTCCATCAGGGGGAGGAACGAGCAGTACTTC. This sequence encodes CASSYSIRGRNEQYF.

Concerning this clone: Within the sample, other DNA sequences also encode this same CDR3. This rearrangement joins TRBV18 to TRBJ2-7; TRBD1 aligns across 11 bases. The junction had 1 base not matched to a gene; V was cut back by 3 bases and J by 0 bases. Germline CDR1 is KGHSH and CDR2 is LQKENI. This CDR3 region has 15 residues. The CDR3 DNA sequence: TGTGCCAGCTCACCCGGGACAGGGGGCTCCTACGAGCAGTACTTC. Translation: CASSPGTGGSYEQYF.

V usage is TRBV19 and J usage is TRBJ2-5; the match to TRBD2 covers 10 bases. Germline lookup yields CDR1 LNHDA and CDR2 SQIVND (reference sequence). V shed 3 bases, J shed 1 base, and the junction held 2 bases outside the gene matches. This CDR3 is 15 amino acids long. CDR3 region: CASSITSGIQETQYF. The CDR3 DNA sequence: TGTGCCAGTAGTATCACTAGCGGGATCCAAGAGACCCAGTACTTC.

This clone was picked up one time. This sequence joins TRBV28 and TRBJ2-5, with 7 bases aligning to TRBD1. The CDR3 runs 14 residues. The J segment lost 4 bases and the V segment lost 5 bases, leaving 7 bases of the junction unmatched. Germline-derived CDR1 and CDR2 are MDHEN and SYDVKM. For the CDR3, the DNA is TGTGCCAGCAGTCCACACAGGGGTGCAGAGACCCAGTACTTC. This codes for CASSPHRGAETQYF.

This chain joins TRBV30 and TRBJ2-7, with 9 bases fitting TRBD2. CDR3 size: 17 residues. The germline V gene encodes CDR1 GTSNPN and CDR2 SVGIG (reference sequence). J was trimmed by 0 bases and V by 0 bases; bases with no gene match: 9. CDR3 sequence: CAWSVPETSGSSYEQYF. The CDR3, as DNA: TGTGCCTGGAGTGTACCCGAGACTAGCGGAAGCTCCTACGAGCAGTACTTC.